Below are 25 T cell receptor beta chains sequenced from a single sample in a study of early T cells in non-severe SARS-CoV-2 infection. TCRdb recomputed calls from the 5' RACE reads with MiXCR, one row per CDR3 protein. The sample gives tens of thousands of distinct CDR3 sequences, around 5% of which show up once; about 32% is in the top ten. The sample was whole blood. These receptor sequences come from an adult who was a healthcare worker with PCR-confirmed SARS-CoV-2 infection or an uninfected control (not recorded which).

The gene calls are TRBV20-1 and TRBJ1-2, with D unresolved. The CDR3 is made up of 13 amino acids. The germline V and J ends were trimmed by 5 bases and 0 bases, with 10 bases remaining between them. Germline CDR1 DFQATT, CDR2 SNEGSKA (reference sequence). Here the CDR3 reads CSALLTPNYGYTF. CDR3 coding DNA: TGCAGTGCTCTCCTGACACCTAACTATGGCTACACCTTC.

This clonotype has at least ten counts. J is TRBJ1-5 and V is TRBV19, with D hard to call. This CDR3 region has 15 residues. With 8 bases removed from V and 1 base from J, the gap between germline ends came to 15 bases. Germline assignment: CDR1 LNHDA and CDR2 SQIVND (reference sequence). The CDR3 DNA is TGTGCCAGTCTTCCCCAGATGGTCAGCAATCAGCCCCAGCATTTT. Its protein is CASLPQMVSNQPQHF. The whole variable domain, remainder taken from reference TRBV19 and TRBJ1-5, is DGGITQSPKYLFRKEGQNVTLSCEQNLNHDAMYWYRQDPGQGLRLIYYSQIVNDFQKGDIAEGYSVSREKKESFPLTVTSAQKNPTAFYLCASLPQMVSNQPQHFGDGTRLSIL.

This clonotype was detected ten times or more. The chain joins TRBV21-1 to TRBJ1-2. TRBV21-1 is annotated as a pseudogene. The CDR3 covers 15 residues. The CDR3 reads CASSKSLAANYGYTF. The CDR3 DNA reads as TGTGCCAGCAGCAAAAGCCTCGCGGCGAACTATGGCTACACCTTC.

CDR3 sequence reads: CASSRAGTVNTGELFF. In nucleotides, the CDR3 is TGTGCCAGCAGCCGAGCCGGGACGGTCAACACCGGGGAGCTGTTTTTT. The V call is TRBV6-2 or TRBV6-3, the J call TRBJ2-2; the D call may be TRBD1 or TRBD2 (5 bases each). In germline, CDR1 is MNHEY, CDR2 SVGEGT. V was shortened by 6 bases and J by 2 bases, with 16 bases between the two germline ends. This CDR3 spans 16 amino acids.

This clonotype was found many times. V is TRBV12-3 or TRBV12-4 and J is TRBJ2-5; tentative D call: TRBD1 (6 bases). The length of the CDR3 is 16 residues. Trimming stripped 4 bases from V and 7 bases from J, with 22 bases between. The CDR3, as DNA: TGTGCCAGCAGTTCCACCACAGGACAGCCGCAGGCGACCCAGTACTTC. It translates to CASSSTTGQPQATQYF.

Many counts were recorded for this clonotype. V usage is TRBV5-1 and J usage is TRBJ2-3; D is possibly TRBD2 (6 bases). This CDR3 contains 14 residues. The V gene's germline CDR1 is SGHRS and CDR2 YFSETQ. Trimming stripped 3 bases from V and 1 base from J, with 9 bases between. The CDR3 sequence: CASSSGTRTDTQYF. In DNA form, the CDR3 reads TGCGCCAGCAGCTCCGGGACTCGCACAGATACGCAGTATTTT.

V gene TRBV28 combines with J gene TRBJ2-7; 15 positions match TRBD2. The germline V gene has CDR1 MDHEN and CDR2 SYDVKM. CDR3 size: 18 residues. V trimming: 4 bases; J trimming: 4 bases; junction bases outside the gene matches: 11. The CDR3 DNA reads as TGTGCCAGCAGTTCCCGGACTAGCGGGAGGGCCGCTAGTTACGAGCAGTACTTC. Protein product: CASSSRTSGRAASYEQYF.

The gene calls are TRBV7-8 and TRBJ2-3; 12 nucleotides align to TRBD2. The J segment lost 4 bases and the V segment lost 8 bases, leaving 7 bases of the junction unmatched. Germline CDR1 is SGHVS and CDR2 is FQNEAQ. There are 15 residues in the CDR3. The DNA of the CDR3 is TGTGCCAGCCACCCGACTAGCGGGAGCCCAGATACGCAGTATTTT. It yields the protein CASHPTSGSPDTQYF.

The chain has TRBV28 and TRBJ2-5; 11 positions agree with TRBD2. This CDR3 spans 15 amino acids. With V trimmed by 5 bases and J by 5 bases, 7 bases remained unmatched. Germline-derived CDR1 and CDR2 are MDHEN and SYDVKM. CDR3 nucleotides: TGTGCCAGCAGTCTCCTTAGCGGGGGGGCTGAGACCCAGTACTTC. Translated, it gives CASSLLSGGAETQYF.

In this sample, this clonotype turned up many times. V usage is TRBV20-1 and J usage is TRBJ2-3, with 9 bases aligning to TRBD1. Germline-derived CDR1 and CDR2 are DFQATT and SNEGSKA (reference sequence). The CDR3 consists of 17 residues. V shed 1 base and J 0 bases; nucleotides not matched to a gene: 8. The CDR3 loop is CSARAADRGPSTDTQYF. In DNA form, the CDR3 reads TGCAGTGCTAGAGCCGCGGACAGGGGACCTAGCACAGATACGCAGTATTTT.

This clonotype was counted at least ten times. The chain recombines TRBV7-9 with TRBJ2-5; 13 bases line up with TRBD2. Looked up from germline, CDR1 is SEHNR and CDR2 is FQNEAQ (reference sequence). J was trimmed by 2 bases and V by 5 bases; bases with no gene match: 5. The CDR3 is 16 residues long. Here the CDR3 reads CASSPRLAGGQETQYF. CDR3 DNA sequence: TGTGCCAGCAGCCCCCGACTAGCGGGAGGTCAAGAGACCCAGTACTTC.

This clonotype was found many times. The chain joins TRBV7-9 to TRBJ1-1; D not certain. This CDR3 contains 12 residues. The V gene's germline CDR1 is SEHNR and CDR2 FQNEAQ (reference sequence). With 4 bases removed from V and 1 base from J, the gap between germline ends came to 4 bases. CDR3 region: CASSSQNTEAFF. DNA for the CDR3: TGTGCCAGCAGCTCGCAGAACACTGAAGCTTTCTTT.

This clonotype was seen many times. The CDR3 loop reads CAISDAGLGKDEQFF. The CDR3 region has the DNA TGTGCCATCAGTGACGCGGGACTAGGCAAGGATGAGCAGTTCTTC. The chain links TRBV10-3 to TRBJ2-1; TRBD2 agrees at 8 bases. This CDR3 spans 15 amino acids. Germline-derived CDR1 and CDR2 are ENHRY and SYGVKD. V trimming: 3 bases; J trimming: 8 bases; junction bases outside the gene matches: 9.

In this sample, this clonotype turned up many times. The V call is TRBV20-1, the J call TRBJ1-5; possible D gene TRBD1, 5 bases. The CDR3 has 17 amino acids. The germline V gene encodes CDR1 DFQATT and CDR2 SNEGSKA (reference sequence). The CDR3 sequence is CRHRFPPHDYSNQPQHF. In nucleotides, the CDR3 is TGCAGACACAGGTTCCCCCCTCACGATTATAGCAATCAGCCCCAGCATTTT.

This clonotype was counted only a few times. J is TRBJ2-7 and V is TRBV5-5, with D unclear. V was trimmed by 4 bases and J by 6 bases, leaving 11 bases between them. Germline V gene sequence: CDR1 SGHKS, CDR2 YYEKEE (reference sequence). The CDR3 length is 12 residues. This CDR3 is CASSLSAVEQYF. The CDR3 DNA reads as TGTGCCAGCAGCCTCTCGGCGGTCGAGCAGTACTTC.

The rearrangement links TRBV7-9 to TRBJ1-1, with D hard to call. This CDR3 has 12 amino acids. Per germline, CDR1 SEHNR and CDR2 FQNEAQ (reference sequence). The V and J ends lost 5 bases and 3 bases respectively, with 7 bases between them. The CDR3 protein is CASSTQDTEAFF. The CDR3 coding sequence is TGTGCCAGCAGCACCCAGGACACTGAAGCTTTCTTT.

The count of this clonotype is one. A much larger clone differs by one base, so this may be a read error. The rearrangement links TRBV28 to TRBJ1-5; unclear D gene. This CDR3 is built from 10 residues. Germline V gives CDR1 MDHEN, CDR2 SYDVKM. The CDR3 DNA sequence: TGTGCCAGCAGCAAACAGCCCCAGCAGTTT. Its translation: CASSKQPQQF. Filled out from reference TRBV28 and TRBJ1-5, the complete variable domain reads DVKVTQSSRYLVKRTGEKVFLECVQDMDHENMFWYRQDPGLGLRLIYFSYDVKMKEKGDIPEGYSVSREKKERFSLILESASTNQTSMYLCASSKQPQQFGDGTRLSIL.

This clonotype was seen at least ten times. CDR3 sequence: CASSRQSDRGNEQYF. DNA of the CDR3: TGTGCCAGCAGCCGTCAATCGGACAGGGGGAACGAGCAGTACTTC. The V call is TRBV4-2, the J call TRBJ2-7, with TRBD1 matching 10 bases. V lost 4 bases to trimming and J lost 5 bases; unmatched junction nucleotides: 8. The germline V gene encodes CDR1 LGHNA and CDR2 YNFKEQ. The CDR3 sequence is 15 residues long.

This clonotype was observed at least ten times. The chain uses TRBV14 and TRBJ1-2; D gene unclear. The length of the CDR3 is 13 residues. Trimming removed 4 bases at V and 7 bases at J, with 13 bases between. Germline CDR1 is SGHDN and CDR2 is FVKESK. CDR3 in amino acids: CASSLDEARGYTF. The CDR3 nucleotides read TGTGCCAGCAGCCTTGATGAAGCACGTGGCTACACCTTC. Based on the CDR3 plus reference TRBV14 and TRBJ1-2, the full variable domain is EAGVTQFPSHSVIEKGQTVTLRCDPISGHDNLYWYRRVMGKEIKFLLHFVKESKQDESGMPNNRFLAERTGGTYSTLKVQPAELEDSGVYFCASSLDEARGYTFGSGTRLTVV.

The V gene is TRBV18, the J gene TRBJ2-4; D unclear. Trimming pared 0 bases from V and 0 bases from J, leaving 9 bases between. Germline loops: CDR1 KGHSH, CDR2 LQKENI. CDR3 length: 16 amino acids. The CDR3 protein is CASSPPKDGAKNIQYF. DNA for the CDR3: TGTGCCAGCTCACCACCGAAGGATGGAGCCAAAAACATTCAGTACTTC. The full variable domain, its missing parts supplied by reference TRBV18 and TRBJ2-4, is NAGVMQNPRHLVRRRGQEARLRCSPMKGHSHVYWYRQLPEEGLKFMVYLQKENIIDESGMPKERFSAEFPKEGPSILRIQQVVRGDSAAYFCASSPPKDGAKNIQYFGAGTRLSVL.

This rearrangement joins TRBV30 to TRBJ1-3; the match to TRBD1 covers 9 bases. This CDR3 is built from 15 residues. Per germline, CDR1 GTSNPN and CDR2 SVGIG (reference sequence). V gave up 3 bases and J gave up 3 bases; unmatched junction bases: 6. This CDR3 is CAWSRSGQGGNTIYF. In DNA form, the CDR3 reads TGTGCCTGGAGCCGTTCGGGACAGGGTGGAAACACCATATATTTT.

This clonotype was seen many times. The chain recombines TRBV7-9 with TRBJ2-4; D is uncertain. The germline V gene encodes CDR1 SEHNR and CDR2 FQNEAQ (reference sequence). Trimming shortened V by 3 bases and J by 4 bases, and 10 bases separated the two germline ends. The CDR3 is made up of 14 amino acids. CDR3 coding DNA: TGTGCCAGCAGCTTGGAATATGGGAAAAACATTCAGTACTTC. It translates to CASSLEYGKNIQYF.

The chain couples TRBV24-1 to TRBJ2-1, with D tentatively TRBD1 or TRBD2 (6 bases each). Between the trimmed V and J ends, which lost 3 bases and 4 bases, there was a span of 15 bases. Germline V gives CDR1 KGHDR, CDR2 SFDVKD. CDR3 length equals 16 residues. The CDR3 reads CATSDNAGQGYNEQFF. CDR3 DNA: TGTGCCACCAGTGATAACGCGGGACAAGGATACAATGAGCAGTTCTTC.

By sample fraction, this clonotype is medium-sized. This sequence joins TRBV20-1 and TRBJ1-6; D is possibly TRBD1 (5 bases). CDR1 and CDR2 (germline): DFQATT, SNEGSKA (reference sequence). V was shortened by 3 bases and J by 5 bases, with 8 bases between the two germline ends. The CDR3 loop spans 13 amino acids. DNA for the CDR3: TGCAGTGCTAGGGGCAGGGATAATTCACCCCTCCACTTT. It yields the protein CSARGRDNSPLHF.

This clonotype has at least ten counts. The chain recombines TRBV18 with TRBJ2-5, with 8 bases aligning to TRBD2. CDR3 length: 16 amino acids. Germline assignment: CDR1 KGHSH and CDR2 LQKENI. V lost 5 bases to trimming and J lost 5 bases; unmatched junction nucleotides: 13. This CDR3 reads CASSARILAEGETQYF. Written as DNA, the CDR3 is TGTGCCAGCTCAGCGAGGATACTAGCGGAGGGGGAGACCCAGTACTTC.